The 30 T cell receptor beta chains below come from one sample, sequenced in a study of cytomegalovirus exposure and HLA in healthy donors. Primers for the PCR totalled 60 Vbeta and 13 Jbeta. Only in-frame clones appear in the TCRdb table, and some are missing; sequencing was by immunoSEQ multiplex PCR. Here the sample spans about 120,000 clones, more than 65% being singletons. The specimen was PBMCs. These receptors all come from a man younger than 35 in good health and CMV-seropositive.

The chain combines TRBV27 with TRBJ2-1; weak D call: TRBD1 (6 bases). V was trimmed by 6 bases and J by 8 bases, leaving 20 bases between them. The CDR3 has 15 residues. Germline CDR1 and CDR2: MNHEY and SMNVEV (reference sequence). The CDR3 DNA reads as TGTGCCAGCAGCCCCACTGGGAGAGGGGGTCATGAGCAGTTCTTC. This gives the protein CASSPTGRGGHEQFF.

The chain links TRBV9 to TRBJ2-1; 10 nucleotides match TRBD2. CDR1 and CDR2 from the germline V gene are SGDLS and YYNGEE. Germline trimming cut 2 bases from V and 5 bases from J; bases unmatched to any gene: 7. The CDR3 spans 16 residues. CDR3 sequence reads: CASSVGSSGGHNEQFF. CDR3 DNA sequence: TGTGCCAGCAGCGTGGGATCTAGCGGGGGACACAATGAGCAGTTCTTC.

In DNA form, the CDR3 reads TGTGCCAGCAGCGTTTCTAGCGGGCAAGAGACCCAGTACTTC. Its translation: CASSVSSGQETQYF. The chain employs TRBV7-2 and TRBJ2-5; 8 nucleotides match TRBD2. From germline, CDR1 is SGHTA and CDR2 FQGNSA. There are 14 residues in the CDR3. V was clipped by 5 bases and J by 2 bases; unmatched bases: 4.

The CDR3 spells CASSEYEAQYF. The CDR3 region has the DNA TGTGCCAGCAGTGAATACGAGGCCCAGTACTTC. The chain carries TRBV25-1 and TRBJ2-5; D gene unclear. CDR1 is MGHDK, CDR2 SYGVNS, per germline. The CDR3 is 11 amino acids. The V end was cut by 0 bases, the J end by 9 bases, with 5 bases between.

Remarks on this clone: The junction departs from germline at one end; a sequencing error may be responsible. V usage is TRBV7-9 and J usage is TRBJ1-4, with D hard to call. The CDR3 covers 15 residues. Germline values: CDR1 SEHNR, CDR2 FQNEAQ (reference sequence). CDR3 DNA sequence: TGTTCCAGCAGCTTATCAGATACAACTAATGAAAAACTGTTTTTT. Translation: CSSSLSDTTNEKLFF.

The V call is TRBV7-6, the J call TRBJ1-2, with D possibly being TRBD1 (6 bases). There are 16 residues in the CDR3. CDR1 is SGHVS, CDR2 FNYEAQ, per germline. V dropped 7 bases and J dropped 7 bases, with 25 bases sitting between them. The CDR3, as DNA: TGTGCCAGCAAGCCTGGGTTGGGGACACCAGACTCTGGCTACACCTTC. It is translated as CASKPGLGTPDSGYTF.

The chain is built from TRBV29-1 and TRBJ2-6, with TRBD1 identical over 12 bases. The CDR3 is made up of 18 amino acids. CDR1 is SQVTM and CDR2 is ANQGSEA in the germline V gene. V was pared by 2 bases and J by 1 base, with 6 bases of the junction left unmatched. CDR3 in DNA: TGCAGCGTTGAAAGCCGGGACAGGGGGCGTTCTGGGGCCAACGTCCTGACTTTC. This translates into CSVESRDRGRSGANVLTF.

V and J are TRBV6-1 and TRBJ1-1; D gene unclear. The CDR3 runs to 14 residues. Trimming left V 9 bases short and J 2 bases short, with 16 bases between. Germline CDR1 MNHNS, CDR2 SASEGT. Here the CDR3 reads CASGERGVNTEAFF. CDR3 nucleotides: TGTGCCAGTGGAGAACGGGGAGTAAACACTGAAGCTTTCTTT.

V and J are TRBV4-3 and TRBJ1-2; D is possibly TRBD1 (6 bases). The CDR3 has 16 amino acids. Germline values: CDR1 LGHNA, CDR2 YSLEER. Trimming left V 0 bases short and J 7 bases short, with 18 bases between. The CDR3 region has the DNA TGCGCCAGCAGCCAAGATATGGCAGGGGATGAGCGTGGCTACACCTTC. Translated: CASSQDMAGDERGYTF.

This clone was counted between two and nine times. The V and J genes are TRBV7-2 and TRBJ1-1, with D perhaps TRBD1 (5 bases). The CDR3 is 13 residues long. Germline values: CDR1 SGHTA, CDR2 FQGNSA. The V end lost 4 bases, the J end lost 7 bases, and 13 bases lay between the germline ends. This CDR3 reads CASSSTSGHEAFF. The CDR3 nucleotides are TGTGCCAGCAGCTCGACGTCCGGACATGAAGCTTTCTTT.

The chain has TRBV30 and TRBJ2-7; D ambiguous. The germline CDR1 and CDR2 sequences are GTSNPN and SVGIG (reference sequence). Between the trimmed V and J ends, which lost 0 bases and 2 bases, there was a span of 11 bases. The CDR3 covers 14 residues. Written as DNA, the CDR3 is TGTGCCTGGAGTGTACTGGGCCGGACCTACGAGCAGTACTTC. Translating gives CAWSVLGRTYEQYF.

Remarks on this clone: Its ends do not fully match the called genes, so a read error is possible. The V gene is TRBV7-9, the J gene TRBJ2-1; possibly TRBD2 for D (7 bases). The CDR3 has 14 residues. Per germline, CDR1 SEHNR and CDR2 FQNEAQ (reference sequence). The CDR3: CSSSLYFEGGAQFF. The CDR3 bases are TGTTCCAGCAGCTTATATTTTGAGGGGGGGGCACAGTTCTTC.

V is TRBV6-6 and J is TRBJ1-2; D is undetermined. Trimming stripped 8 bases from V and 2 bases from J, with 9 bases between. Germline-derived CDR1 and CDR2 are MNHNY and SVGAGI (reference sequence). This CDR3 region has 12 residues. CDR3 sequence (DNA): TGTGCCAGCGGCGGCAGAAACTATGGCTACACCTTC. It yields the protein CASGGRNYGYTF.

The chain is built from TRBV7-8 and TRBJ1-5; D call uncertain. V shed 7 bases and J shed 1 base, with 17 bases lying between them. The CDR3 is 16 residues long. Germline-derived CDR1 and CDR2 are SGHVS and FQNEAQ. The DNA for the CDR3 is TGTGCCAGCACTGAAAGGCAGCGGGGAAGCAATCAGCCCCAGCATTTT. Residues: CASTERQRGSNQPQHF.

This clone counts as medium-sized. The chain combines TRBV6-1 with TRBJ1-6; no clear D gene. Deletions cut 7 bases from V and 10 bases from J, with 17 bases between. The CDR3 contains 14 residues. Germline CDR1 reads MNHNS; CDR2 reads SASEGT. CDR3 sequence: CASTPGESGSPLHF. The CDR3 DNA reads as TGTGCCAGCACCCCCGGGGAATCTGGATCACCCCTCCACTTT.

V and J are TRBV30 and TRBJ1-5; tentative D call: TRBD1 (6 bases). CDR1 is GTSNPN and CDR2 is SVGIG in the germline V gene (reference sequence). V gave up 3 bases and J gave up 4 bases, with 10 bases separating them. CDR3 length: 13 residues. The CDR3 nucleotides are TGTGCCTGGAGCAAACAGGGAAATCAGCCCCAGCATTTT. Its translation: CAWSKQGNQPQHF.

This clone is a singleton in its sample. The chain recombines TRBV29-1 with TRBJ2-2; D unresolved. V was shortened by 4 bases and J by 0 bases, with 3 bases between the two germline ends. The germline CDR1 and CDR2 sequences are SQVTM and ANQGSEA. The CDR3 extends over 12 amino acids. For the CDR3, the DNA is TGCAGCGTTGCTTCGAACACCGGGGAGCTGTTTTTT. This translates into CSVASNTGELFF.

This chain joins TRBV27 and TRBJ1-5, with D possibly being TRBD1 (5 bases). V shed 3 bases and J shed 3 bases, with 18 bases lying between them. Germline V lookup: CDR1 MNHEY, CDR2 SMNVEV (reference sequence). This CDR3 region has 17 residues. CDR3 region: CASSFVDVRVTNQPQHF. CDR3 DNA: TGTGCCAGCAGTTTCGTAGACGTCAGGGTTACCAATCAGCCCCAGCATTTT.

This chain connects TRBV5-8 to TRBJ2-7; D is unclear. Deletions cut 2 bases from V and 1 base from J, with 22 bases between. This CDR3 contains 18 residues. The germline V gene has CDR1 SGHTS and CDR2 YDEGEE. The CDR3 is CASSLVTQRLAISYEQYF. Here the CDR3 DNA reads TGTGCCAGCAGCTTAGTGACTCAGCGCCTCGCTATATCCTACGAGCAGTACTTC.

This clone has a handful of counts. The CDR3 bases are TGTGCCAGCAGTTACCTCGCCCAGGGGGTGACTGAAAAACTGTTTTTT. Protein product: CASSYLAQGVTEKLFF. The V call is TRBV6-6, the J call TRBJ1-4, with 7 bases identical to TRBD1. The CDR3 contains 16 residues. Germline CDR1 is MNHNY and CDR2 is SVGAGI (reference sequence). Losses at the gene ends were 2 bases for V and 7 bases for J; bases not matched to a gene: 10.

The chain joins TRBV29-1 to TRBJ2-7, with 7 bases identical to TRBD1. The CDR3 has 15 residues. Per germline, CDR1 SQVTM and CDR2 ANQGSEA. The V segment lost 2 bases and the J segment 4 bases; nucleotides outside the gene matches: 11. DNA for the CDR3: TGCAGCGTTGAAATTGTACAGGGGCAGGAGTACGAGCAGTACTTC. Its protein product is CSVEIVQGQEYEQYF.

The J gene is TRBJ2-7, the V gene TRBV6-1; TRBD1 agrees at 9 bases. The CDR3 is made up of 15 amino acids. Germline-derived CDR1 and CDR2 are MNHNS and SASEGT. The V segment lost 7 bases and the J segment 3 bases; nucleotides outside the gene matches: 10. The CDR3 protein is CASTDPGTGFYEQYF. In DNA form, the CDR3 reads TGTGCCAGCACCGACCCCGGGACAGGGTTCTACGAGCAGTACTTC.

The rearrangement uses TRBV6-1 and TRBJ2-5, with 7 bases identical to TRBD1. The J call may not be correct, given that the DNA end is closer to TRBJ2-7. Germline V gene data show CDR1 as MNHNS and CDR2 as SASEGT. The CDR3 has 13 residues. The chain's CDR3 is CASSDRVDDEQYF. As DNA, the CDR3 is TGTGCCAGCTCCGACAGGGTTGACGACGAGCAGTACTTC.

The rearrangement uses TRBV30 and TRBJ1-5, with 11 bases identical to TRBD1. The germline V gene encodes CDR1 GTSNPN and CDR2 SVGIG (reference sequence). The J segment lost 8 bases and the V segment lost 2 bases, leaving 11 bases of the junction unmatched. CDR3 size: 16 residues. The CDR3 is CAWSLGTGGFVEPQHF. DNA for the CDR3: TGTGCCTGGAGTTTAGGGACAGGGGGATTTGTGGAGCCCCAGCATTTT.

The rearrangement links TRBV12-5 to TRBJ2-5; 7 bases are shared with TRBD2. TRBJ2-7 explains the end of the DNA better; the J call may be wrong. The CDR3 runs to 15 residues. Germline CDR1 LGHNT, CDR2 FRNRAP. The CDR3 region is CASALGGAGQYEQYF. DNA of the CDR3: TGTGCTAGTGCCCTGGGAGGGGCAGGGCAATACGAGCAGTACTTC.

The gene calls are TRBV11-2 and TRBJ1-1, with 7 bases identical to TRBD1. The CDR3 is made up of 14 amino acids. The germline V gene has CDR1 SGHAT and CDR2 FQNNGV. Losses at the gene ends were 6 bases for V and 3 bases for J; bases not matched to a gene: 7. The CDR3 here is CASSPGGSYTEAFF. In DNA form, the CDR3 reads TGTGCCAGCAGTCCAGGGGGTAGTTACACTGAAGCTTTCTTT.

DNA for the CDR3: TGTGCCAGCAGCTCTACCGGACAGGGGCGGTACAATGAGCAGTTCTTC. It specifies CASSSTGQGRYNEQFF. This chain connects TRBV9 to TRBJ2-1; 9 positions agree with TRBD1. Looked up from germline, CDR1 is SGDLS and CDR2 is YYNGEE. The CDR3 spans 16 residues. Germline trimming cut 4 bases from V and 4 bases from J; bases unmatched to any gene: 9.

The CDR3 here is CASSQDPTGATNYGYTF. CDR3 DNA: TGCGCCAGCAGCCAAGATCCCACAGGAGCCACTAACTATGGCTACACCTTC. The chain has TRBV4-1 and TRBJ1-2, with TRBD1 as a possible D gene (5 bases). CDR1 and CDR2 from the germline V gene are MGHRA and YSYEKL. V lost 0 bases, J lost 0 bases, and 14 bases lay in between. The CDR3 totals 17 residues.

The chain couples TRBV7-2 to TRBJ2-7; maybe TRBD1 (5 bases). The CDR3 sequence is 15 residues long. Trimming removed 2 bases from V and 3 bases from J, with 14 bases in between. Germline V gene data show CDR1 as SGHTA and CDR2 as FQGNSA. Here the CDR3 reads CASSLSDNNRYEQYF. CDR3 bases: TGTGCCAGCAGCTTATCGGACAACAATCGCTACGAGCAGTACTTC.

This clone was counted only a few times. The rearrangement uses TRBV7-9 and TRBJ2-7; TRBD2 is a possible D gene (6 bases). Germline CDR1 and CDR2: SEHNR and FQNEAQ (reference sequence). This CDR3 has 15 amino acids. V shed 2 bases and J shed 3 bases, with 14 bases lying between them. The CDR3 DNA reads TGTGCCAGCAGCTTAAAAGGCGGGGCTGACTACGAGCAGTACTTC. This codes for CASSLKGGADYEQYF.